What follows is one T cell receptor beta chain and its context. A single count supports this clone. Its antigen is currently not known. Per-nucleotide qualities are absent, and no much larger clonotype sits a single base away. This sample is part of a study of blood T cell repertoires in COVID-19 (TCRdb year 2020). Study-level background: The collaborator samples originated in the United States, Italy and Spain and spanned the acute and convalescent phases of COVID-19. The prospective study material was composed of cDNA or gDNA derived from T cells, B-cell-depleted T cells, or PBMCs. Sample metadata almost always included a de-identified subject ID, COVID-19 status, age in years and sex. Subjects who had been exposed to COVID-19, were actively infected with it, or had recovered from it provided the deeply sampled blood TCRbeta repertoires that made up the dataset. The repertoires were released in a freely available public database meant as a resource for research on the immune response to SARS-CoV-2. Where available, HLA class I and class II types were obtained from metadata supplied by the sample provider rather than from assay-based typing. The samples were drawn from two sources: the first 160 participants of the ongoing ImmuneRACE study, and over 1,000 subjects contributed by 6 global collaborators. Broad study findings and their caveats: How much clinical and demographic metadata was included differed by source and by participant, and the metadata was provided uncurated.

The immunoSEQ Assay, a bias-controlled multiplex PCR, was used to amplify TCRbeta CDR3 regions from genomic DNA. The study's processing was this. Within the assay, amplification of reference gene primers was used to estimate how many nucleated cells each sample contained. To quantify the absolute abundance of each unique TCRbeta CDR3 rearrangement, sequence reads were collapsed and filtered. For each sample, productive Simpson clonality was calculated as the square root of Simpson's diversity index over productive rearrangements. In TCRdb, the immuneACCESS table is reduced to in-frame sequences with V and J assigned. These tables do not hold every clone; where another copy was compared, an unresolved V gene accounts for under half, and the others remain unexplained. That table supplies the V and J calls and clone size; D and trimming were determined from the DNA. Within this sample are 150,000 or so clones, with about four fifths of them counted one time only. Around 3% of the sample rests with the top ten.

CDR1 MDHEN and CDR2 SYDVKM are derived from the germline V gene. The junction shows trimming of 6 bases on V and 0 bases on J, plus 13 bases between the germline ends. From cysteine to phenylalanine, the CDR3 is 15 amino acids long. The only DNA kept is the CDR3, 45 bases in frame from the first base. Whole blood was collected in K2EDTA tubes by collaborating institutions according to the institutions' own protocols. For TCRbeta analysis, collaborators shipped samples as frozen whole blood, isolated PBMCs, or DNA extracted from either of those sample types. The sequence derives from a woman of 80 years or more with acute or convalescent COVID-19. Sequenced: peripheral blood. This chain is built from TRBV28 and TRBJ2-3; TRBD1 is perhaps the D gene, given 6 matching bases. For the CDR3, the sequence is CASSLGTTSTDTQYF. The DNA reads as follows: TGTGCCAGCAGCCTCGGGACAACCAGCACAGATACGCAGTATTTT.